This record covers a single T cell receptor beta chain. TCRdb's table, derived via immunoSEQ multiplex PCR, lists solely in-frame clones and lacks some. The sample consists of roughly 240,000 clones, almost 85% of them appearing once. Germline CDR1 is SEHNR and CDR2 is FQNEAQ (reference sequence). The CDR3 loop spans 16 amino acids. V was trimmed by 5 bases and J by 0 bases, leaving 15 bases between them. This sample was included in a study of blood T cell repertoires in COVID-19. Study details: The analysed material was cDNA or gDNA that came from T cells, B-cell-depleted T cells, or PBMCs.

The receptor's source is a woman of 80 years or more with acute or convalescent COVID-19. The sample taken for sequencing was peripheral blood. This chain uses TRBV7-9 with TRBJ2-3, with D possibly being TRBD1 (5 bases). The CDR3 nucleotides read TGTGCCAGCAGCACGCCGGACACGCGCAGCACAGATACGCAGTATTTT. It codes for CASSTPDTRSTDTQYF.